The entry below gives a single TCR beta chain sequence along with its context. Sequencing was performed with immunoSEQ multiplex PCR; in TCRdb, only in-frame clones are kept and a portion is missing. Among 15,000 to 20,000 clones listed, roughly four fifths were seen once. The data derive from a study of ipilimumab plus nivolumab after autologous stem cell transplantation. CDR3 length: 12 amino acids. Trimming stripped 3 bases from V and 10 bases from J, with 7 bases between. CDR1 MGHRA and CDR2 YSYEKL come from the germline V gene. This chain connects TRBV4-1 to TRBJ1-6; D is undetermined. The source material was PBMCs, sampled in a trial of ipilimumab plus nivolumab as post-transplant consolidation. The TCR originated in a male donor with diffuse large B-cell lymphoma. The CDR3 protein is CASSHLGSPLHF. As DNA, the CDR3 is TGCGCCAGCAGCCATCTTGGGTCACCCCTCCACTTT.